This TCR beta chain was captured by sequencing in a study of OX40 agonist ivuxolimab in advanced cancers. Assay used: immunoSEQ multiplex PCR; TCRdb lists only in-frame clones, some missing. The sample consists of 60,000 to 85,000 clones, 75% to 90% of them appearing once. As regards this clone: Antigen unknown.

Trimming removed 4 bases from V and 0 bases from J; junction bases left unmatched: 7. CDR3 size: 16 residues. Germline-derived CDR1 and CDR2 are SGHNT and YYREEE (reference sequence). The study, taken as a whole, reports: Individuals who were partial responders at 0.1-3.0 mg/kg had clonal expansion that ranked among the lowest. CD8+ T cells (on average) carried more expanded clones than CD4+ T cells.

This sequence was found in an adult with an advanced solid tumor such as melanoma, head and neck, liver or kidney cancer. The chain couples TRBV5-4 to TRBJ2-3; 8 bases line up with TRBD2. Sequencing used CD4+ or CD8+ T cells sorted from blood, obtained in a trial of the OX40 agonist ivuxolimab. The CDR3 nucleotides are TGTGCCAGCAGCCCCCGGATAGCGGGGAGCACAGATACGCAGTATTTT. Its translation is CASSPRIAGSTDTQYF.